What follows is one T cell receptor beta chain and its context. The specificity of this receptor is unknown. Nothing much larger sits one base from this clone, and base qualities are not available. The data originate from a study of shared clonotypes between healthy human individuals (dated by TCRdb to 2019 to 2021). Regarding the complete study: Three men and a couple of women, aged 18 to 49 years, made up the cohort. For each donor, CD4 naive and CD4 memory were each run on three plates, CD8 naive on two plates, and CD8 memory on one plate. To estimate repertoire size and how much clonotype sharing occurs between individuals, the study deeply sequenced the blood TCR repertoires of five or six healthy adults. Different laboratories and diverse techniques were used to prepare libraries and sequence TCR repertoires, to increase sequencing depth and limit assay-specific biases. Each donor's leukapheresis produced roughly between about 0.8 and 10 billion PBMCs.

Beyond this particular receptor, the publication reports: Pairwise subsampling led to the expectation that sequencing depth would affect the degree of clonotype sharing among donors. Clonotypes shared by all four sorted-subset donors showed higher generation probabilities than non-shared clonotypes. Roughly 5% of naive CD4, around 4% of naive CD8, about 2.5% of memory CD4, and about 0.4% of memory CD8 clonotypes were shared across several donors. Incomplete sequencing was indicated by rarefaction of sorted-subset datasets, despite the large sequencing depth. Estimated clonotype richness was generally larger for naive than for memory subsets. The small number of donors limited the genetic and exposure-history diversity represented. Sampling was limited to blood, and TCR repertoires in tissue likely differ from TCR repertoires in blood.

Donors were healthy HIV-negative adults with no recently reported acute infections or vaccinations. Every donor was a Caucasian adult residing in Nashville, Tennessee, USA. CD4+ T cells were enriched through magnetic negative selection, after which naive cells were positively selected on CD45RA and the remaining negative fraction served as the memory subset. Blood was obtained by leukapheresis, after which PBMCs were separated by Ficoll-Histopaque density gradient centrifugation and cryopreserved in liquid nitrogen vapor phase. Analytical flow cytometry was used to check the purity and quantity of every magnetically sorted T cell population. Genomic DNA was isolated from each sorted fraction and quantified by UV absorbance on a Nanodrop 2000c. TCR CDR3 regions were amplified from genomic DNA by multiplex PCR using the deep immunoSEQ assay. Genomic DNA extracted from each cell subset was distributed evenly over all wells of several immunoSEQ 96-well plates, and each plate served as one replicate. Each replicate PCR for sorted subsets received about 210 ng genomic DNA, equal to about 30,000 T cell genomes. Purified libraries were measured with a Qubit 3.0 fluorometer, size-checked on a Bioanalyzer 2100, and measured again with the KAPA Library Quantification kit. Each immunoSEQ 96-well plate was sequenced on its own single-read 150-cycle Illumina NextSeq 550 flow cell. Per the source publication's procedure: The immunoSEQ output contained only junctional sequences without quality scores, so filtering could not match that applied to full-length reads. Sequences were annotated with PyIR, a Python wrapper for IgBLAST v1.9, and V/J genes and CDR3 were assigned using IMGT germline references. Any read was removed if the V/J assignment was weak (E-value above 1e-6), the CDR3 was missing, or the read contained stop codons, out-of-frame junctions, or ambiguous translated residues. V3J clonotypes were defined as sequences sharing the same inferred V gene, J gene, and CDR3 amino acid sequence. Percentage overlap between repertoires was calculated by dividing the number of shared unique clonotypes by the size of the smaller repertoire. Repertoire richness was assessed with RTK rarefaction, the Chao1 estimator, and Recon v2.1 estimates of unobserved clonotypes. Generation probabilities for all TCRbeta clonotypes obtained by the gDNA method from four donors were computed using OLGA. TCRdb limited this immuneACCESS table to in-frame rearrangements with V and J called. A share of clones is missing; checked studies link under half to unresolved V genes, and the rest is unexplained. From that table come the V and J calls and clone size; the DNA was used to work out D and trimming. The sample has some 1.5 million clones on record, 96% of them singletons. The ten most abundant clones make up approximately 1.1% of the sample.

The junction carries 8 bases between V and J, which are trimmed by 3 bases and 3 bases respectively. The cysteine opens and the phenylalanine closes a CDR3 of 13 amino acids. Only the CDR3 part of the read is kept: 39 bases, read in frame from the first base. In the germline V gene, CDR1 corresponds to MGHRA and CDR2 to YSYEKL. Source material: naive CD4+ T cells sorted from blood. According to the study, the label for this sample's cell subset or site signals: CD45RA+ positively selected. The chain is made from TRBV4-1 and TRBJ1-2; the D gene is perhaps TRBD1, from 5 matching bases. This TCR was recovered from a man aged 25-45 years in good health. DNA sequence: TGCGCCAGCAGCCAGGCGGGGCACTATGGCTACACCTTC. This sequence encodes CASSQAGHYGYTF.